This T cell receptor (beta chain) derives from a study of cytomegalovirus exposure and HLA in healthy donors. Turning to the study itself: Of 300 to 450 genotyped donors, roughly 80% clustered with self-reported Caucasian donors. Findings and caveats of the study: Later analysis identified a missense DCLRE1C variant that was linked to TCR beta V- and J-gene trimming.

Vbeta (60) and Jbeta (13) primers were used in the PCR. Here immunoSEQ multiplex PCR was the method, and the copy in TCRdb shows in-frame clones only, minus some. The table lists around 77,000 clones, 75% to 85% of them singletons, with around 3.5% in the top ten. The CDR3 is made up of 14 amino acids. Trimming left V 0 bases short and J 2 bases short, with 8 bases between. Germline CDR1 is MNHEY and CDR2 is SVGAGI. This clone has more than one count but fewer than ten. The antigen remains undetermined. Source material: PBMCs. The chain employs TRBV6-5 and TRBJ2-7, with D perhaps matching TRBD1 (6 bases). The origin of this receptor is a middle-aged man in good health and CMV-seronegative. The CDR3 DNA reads TGTGCCAGCAGTTACTCTAGGACAGCCTACGAGCAGTACTTC. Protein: CASSYSRTAYEQYF.